This TCR beta chain was retrieved from a study of blood T cell repertoires in COVID-19. Study as a whole: COVID-19 samples collected from the United States, Italy and Spain covered acute and convalescent phases. From T cells, B-cell-depleted T cells, or PBMCs came the material, which was cDNA or gDNA.

There are 22 residues in the CDR3. V lost 3 bases, J lost 0 bases, and 16 bases stayed unmatched. Germline CDR1 is SGDLS and CDR2 is YYNGEE. Seattle's enrolled individuals joined amid active infection and were then monitored longitudinally. In the authors' workflow: Reference gene primers were amplified, and this amplification served to estimate nucleated cell counts. Using immunoSEQ multiplex PCR, the repertoire was profiled, and TCRdb retains in-frame clones only, with some absent. Clone size and V and J calls were adopted from that table, with D and trimming inferred from the DNA. The repertoire has roughly 440,000 clones, around 88% of them found once; the top ten carry about 12%.

This rearrangement joins TRBV9 to TRBJ2-1; the match to TRBD2 covers 15 bases. The TCR was taken from a woman between 50 and 59 years old with COVID-19, enrolled during active disease. The sample was peripheral blood. The CDR3 here is CASSAHLKGLAGGPSSYNEQFF. The CDR3 coding sequence is TGTGCCAGCAGCGCCCACCTTAAAGGACTAGCGGGGGGGCCTAGCTCCTACAATGAGCAGTTCTTC.